This T cell receptor beta chain was captured by sequencing in a study of beta chain features in type 1 diabetes. Overall study results and limits: All four CD4+ subsets of Type 1 diabetes patients contained TCRB CDR3s that were moderately but significantly shorter.

The CDR3 is 14 residues long. Germline-derived CDR1 and CDR2 are SGHAT and FQNNGV. V lost 2 bases and J lost 5, with 13 bases in between. This clone was seen more than once but under ten times. Its cognate antigen is unknown. Reverse transcription of all isolated RNA meant that expressed TCRB transcripts were sequenced. Here immunoSEQ multiplex PCR was the method, and the copy in TCRdb shows in-frame clones only, minus some. The sample contains approximately 160,000 clones, approximately 8.1% of which appear only once. Sequences were obtained from central memory CD4+ T cells from blood. The V and J genes are TRBV11-2 and TRBJ2-7; D remains ambiguous. This TCR was recovered from a young man in good health. CDR3 nucleotides: TGTGCCAGCAGCTTAAGTTTAGCTTCCCACGAGCAGTACTTC. Protein: CASSLSLASHEQYF.